This TCR beta chain was obtained from a study of control samples from healthy donors and cancer patients. Produced via immunoSEQ multiplex PCR; TCRdb's table is partial and in-frame only. The sample carries 150,000 to 200,000 clones, 75% to 95% recorded once. The origin of this receptor is a woman in her forties in good health. The source material was blood.

CDR3 sequence: CASSFQGKNTEAFF. The CDR3 DNA reads TGTGCCAGCAGTTTTCAGGGGAAGAACACTGAAGCTTTCTTT. The chain recombines TRBV27 with TRBJ1-1, with D tentatively TRBD1 (6 bases). Trimming removed 3 bases from V and 1 base from J, with 9 bases in between. The CDR3 runs 14 residues. Looked up from germline, CDR1 is MNHEY and CDR2 is SMNVEV (reference sequence).